This entry lists 17 T cell receptor beta chains sequenced from one sample in a study of blood T cell repertoires in COVID-19. Some clones are missing from TCRdb's copy, which holds only in-frame ones; the method was immunoSEQ multiplex PCR. The repertoire consists of 110,000 or so clones, with about 87% occurring once and the leading ten covering about 7%. Material: peripheral blood. The receptors here all came from a woman aged 50 to 60 with acute or convalescent COVID-19.

The chain combines TRBV5-1 with TRBJ2-3; D gene unclear. V lost 0 bases to trimming and J lost 10 bases, with 9 bases between them. The CDR3 totals 12 residues. Germline V CDR1 and CDR2: SGHRS, YFSETQ. CDR3 protein: CASSLELVPQYF. DNA of the CDR3: TGCGCCAGCAGCTTGGAATTAGTTCCGCAGTATTTT.

V and J are TRBV19 and TRBJ1-2; 7 nucleotides match TRBD1. The V gene end was trimmed by 2 bases and the J gene end by 1 base; junction bases not matched to a gene: 10. This CDR3 comprises 17 residues. The germline V gene encodes CDR1 LNHDA and CDR2 SQIVND (reference sequence). The CDR3 DNA reads as TGTGCCAGTAGTATAAAACAGGGGACGATTAATAACTATGGCTACACCTTC. This codes for CASSIKQGTINNYGYTF.

In its sample, this clone was seen a few times. V usage is TRBV18 and J usage is TRBJ2-7; 9 bases are shared with TRBD1. The length of the CDR3 is 14 residues. The V segment lost 3 bases and the J segment 6 bases; nucleotides outside the gene matches: 6. In germline, CDR1 is KGHSH, CDR2 LQKENI. This chain's CDR3 is CASSPDRGVGEQYF. The DNA of the CDR3 is TGTGCCAGCTCACCGGACAGGGGAGTTGGCGAGCAGTACTTC.

The CDR3 loop reads CASSVNPGTSGGTSTDTQYF. The CDR3 DNA reads TGTGCCAGCAGCGTAAATCCCGGGACTAGCGGGGGGACTAGCACAGATACGCAGTATTTT. V is TRBV9 and J is TRBJ2-3; TRBD2 matches 15 bases. The CDR3 length is 20 residues. Germline V lookup: CDR1 SGDLS, CDR2 YYNGEE. V lost 1 base and J lost 0; bases outside the gene matches: 9.

This chain joins TRBV5-1 and TRBJ1-6; D is possibly TRBD1 (5 bases). Trimming took off 0 bases at V and 7 bases at J, with 5 bases between the two ends. Germline loops: CDR1 SGHRS, CDR2 YFSETQ. This CDR3 is built from 13 residues. The CDR3 bases are TGCGCCAGCAGCTTGGGACAGAATTCACCCCTCCACTTT. Protein: CASSLGQNSPLHF. Using reference TRBV5-1 and TRBJ1-6 for the parts outside the CDR3, the full variable domain is KAGVTQTPRYLIKTRGQQVTLSCSPISGHRSVSWYQQTPGQGLQFLFEYFSETQRNKGNFPGRFSGRQFSNSRSEMNVSTLELGDSALYLCASSLGQNSPLHFGNGTRLTVT.

This chain joins TRBV11-2 and TRBJ2-7; 8 bases align to TRBD1. Trimming removed 3 bases from V and 0 bases from J; junction bases left unmatched: 7. The germline gives CDR1 SGHAT, CDR2 FQNNGV. The CDR3 is made up of 16 amino acids. CDR3 protein: CASSLSGTGPSYEQYF. In nucleotides, the CDR3 is TGTGCCAGCAGCTTGTCCGGGACAGGCCCCTCCTACGAGCAGTACTTC.

The chain uses TRBV27 and TRBJ1-5; the D is unclear. V lost 3 bases and J 7 bases, leaving 13 bases between the germline ends. The length of the CDR3 is 14 residues. Per the germline V gene, CDR1 is MNHEY and CDR2 is SMNVEV (reference sequence). DNA for the CDR3: TGTGCCAGCAGTTTGTGGCTAGGAGGCCAGCCCCAGCATTTT. It yields the protein CASSLWLGGQPQHF.

The V and J genes are TRBV28 and TRBJ1-2, with 8 bases aligning to TRBD1. CDR1 and CDR2 from the germline V gene are MDHEN and SYDVKM. V trimming: 3 bases; J trimming: 8 bases; junction bases outside the gene matches: 8. This CDR3 contains 14 residues. The CDR3 DNA reads TGTGCCAGCAGTTTTTGGGGACAGGTATACGGCTACACCTTC. Amino acid sequence: CASSFWGQVYGYTF.

The V call is TRBV6-6, the J call TRBJ1-1; the match to TRBD1 covers 8 bases. The CDR3 loop spans 16 amino acids. Germline V CDR1 and CDR2: MNHNY, SVGAGI (reference sequence). V trimming: 6 bases; J trimming: 4 bases; junction bases outside the gene matches: 13. DNA for the CDR3: TGTGCCAGCAGAGATAGGGACGACAGGGGAAGCACTGAAGCTTTCTTT. It specifies CASRDRDDRGSTEAFF.

The genes are TRBV4-1 and TRBJ2-3; D remains ambiguous. The CDR3 covers 14 residues. V was cut by 0 bases and J by 6 bases, with 10 bases left in between. CDR1 and CDR2 from the germline V gene are MGHRA and YSYEKL. The CDR3 sequence is CASSQDQIPDTQYF. The CDR3 DNA reads as TGCGCCAGCAGCCAAGATCAAATCCCCGATACGCAGTATTTT.

CDR3 coding DNA: TGCAGCGTTGAGGGGAGGAGGGGGCGGGCCGAGGGTGAAGCTTTCTTT. Translated: CSVEGRRGRAEGEAFF. The chain uses TRBV29-1 and TRBJ1-1; 7 bases align to TRBD1. This CDR3 region has 16 residues. The germline CDR1 and CDR2 sequences are SQVTM and ANQGSEA. Germline trimming cut 3 bases from V and 7 bases from J; bases unmatched to any gene: 17. The whole variable domain, filled in from reference TRBV29-1 and TRBJ1-1, reads SAVISQKPSRDICQRGTSLTIQCQVDSQVTMMFWYRQQPGQSLTLIATANQGSEATYESGFVIDKFPISRPNLTFSTLTVSNMSPEDSSIYLCSVEGRRGRAEGEAFFGQGTRLTVV.

V and J are TRBV5-1 and TRBJ2-4; TRBD2 might be the D (6 bases). V lost 3 bases, J lost 4 bases, and 14 bases lay in between. CDR1 and CDR2 (germline): SGHRS, YFSETQ. The CDR3 covers 15 residues. This CDR3 reads CASSSGGTGKNIQYF. The DNA of the CDR3 is TGCGCCAGCAGCTCCGGCGGGACGGGGAAAAACATTCAGTACTTC.

This sequence joins TRBV6-1 and TRBJ2-2, with 10 bases identical to TRBD2. In germline, CDR1 is MNHNS, CDR2 SASEGT. The CDR3 spans 16 residues. Trimming removed 2 bases from V and 1 base from J; junction bases left unmatched: 1. CDR3 amino acids: CASSESGGVNTGELFF. CDR3 in DNA: TGTGCCAGCAGTGAAAGCGGGGGGGTGAACACCGGGGAGCTGTTTTTT.

The gene calls are TRBV30 and TRBJ1-2; TRBD1 is a possible D gene (5 bases). The CDR3 spans 16 residues. Germline loops: CDR1 GTSNPN, CDR2 SVGIG (reference sequence). The ends were cut back, 2 bases at V and 3 bases at J, with 19 bases in the middle. In nucleotides, the CDR3 is TGTGCCTGGAGTCTTCACCCCGCCGTCAGGGACTATGGCTACACCTTC. Its translation is CAWSLHPAVRDYGYTF. The complete variable domain, with remaining parts taken from reference TRBV30 and TRBJ1-2, reads SQTIHQWPATLVQPVGSPLSLECTVEGTSNPNLYWYRQAAGRGLQLLFYSVGIGQISSEVPQNLSASRPQDRQFILSSKKLLLSDSGFYLCAWSLHPAVRDYGYTFGSGTRLTVV.

This clone was recorded only once. The chain recombines TRBV30 with TRBJ2-1; 9 positions agree with TRBD2. The ends lost 1 base at V and 9 bases at J; junction bases unmatched: 13. Germline V gene data show CDR1 as GTSNPN and CDR2 as SVGIG (reference sequence). The CDR3 length is 16 residues. The CDR3 DNA sequence: TGTGCCTGGAGTGGCATGGCGGGGGGGCGTTTCGGTGAGCAGTTCTTC. Its protein product is CAWSGMAGGRFGEQFF.

The V call is TRBV27, the J call TRBJ1-4; D unresolved. V lost 6 bases, J lost 4 bases, and 9 bases lay in between. The CDR3 has 13 residues. Germline-derived CDR1 and CDR2 are MNHEY and SMNVEV (reference sequence). The CDR3 coding sequence is TGTGCCAGCAGGGGTCAGGTTAATGAAAAACTGTTTTTT. Encoded protein: CASRGQVNEKLFF.

The rearrangement links TRBV9 to TRBJ1-3, with a weak D call TRBD1 (5 bases). CDR3 length: 16 amino acids. V lost 3 bases, J lost 7 bases, and 20 bases lay in between. Germline CDR1 and CDR2: SGDLS and YYNGEE. The CDR3 nucleotides read TGTGCCAGCAGCGCCGCAAGGACTCAGCGGGGGAACACCATATATTTT. Amino acids: CASSAARTQRGNTIYF.